Described below is a single T cell receptor beta chain sequence and its context. The antigen is not known. The data were obtained in a study of blood T cells in healthy people across ages. V dropped 5 bases and J dropped 2; count of bases not matched to a gene: 10. The CDR3 runs 16 residues. Germline values: CDR1 SEHNR, CDR2 FQNEAQ (reference sequence). Points from the study as a whole: Higher diversity, along with more naive CD4+ cells, distinguished long-lived donors from aged donors.

Primers used in a second PCR of about 6 to 11 cycles were a sample-barcoded 5' primer and a J-beta primer mix. Using its own MiXCR run on the 5' RACE reads, TCRdb lists one record per CDR3 protein. The table has approximately 800,000 distinct CDR3 sequences, 45% to 70% seen once. This chain uses TRBV7-9 with TRBJ2-5, with TRBD2 matching 8 bases. The material sequenced was blood. The source of this sequence is a man aged 35 to 55 in good health. CDR3 DNA sequence: TGTGCCAGCAGCCACCATAGCGGGGACCCACAAGAGACCCAGTACTTC. Protein sequence: CASSHHSGDPQETQYF.